The 2 T cell receptor beta chains below were found in one sample sequenced in a study of blood T cell repertoires in COVID-19. Profiling relied on immunoSEQ multiplex PCR, and the TCRdb table lists in-frame clones only, not all of them. Among some 230,000 clones listed, 82% were seen once. The sample comprised peripheral blood. These TCRs come from a woman aged 80 or over with COVID-19, enrolled during active disease.

Within the sample, this clone is medium-sized. The rearrangement uses TRBV4-3 and TRBJ2-7; 10 bases are shared with TRBD2. After removal of 0 bases from V and 2 bases from J, the junction contained 1 base not matched to a gene. There are 15 residues in the CDR3. The germline CDR1 and CDR2 sequences are LGHNA and YSLEER. CDR3 amino acids: CASSQDLAGAYEQYF. DNA of the CDR3: TGCGCCAGCAGCCAAGACCTAGCGGGAGCCTACGAGCAGTACTTC.

This clone was seen only a few times. One end of the junction varies from germline; a read error may be responsible. This sequence joins TRBV30 and TRBJ2-7; 8 nucleotides line up with TRBD2. Germline V CDR1 and CDR2: GTSNPN, SVGIG (reference sequence). The CDR3 loop spans 15 amino acids. The CDR3 region is CAGSPRGVGSYEQYF. CDR3 nucleotide sequence: TGTGCCGGGAGTCCGCGGGGGGTTGGTTCCTACGAGCAGTACTTC. Variable domain in full (rest from reference TRBV30 and TRBJ2-7): SQTIHQWPATLVQPVGSPLSLECTVEGTSNPNLYWYRQAAGRGLQLLFYSVGIGQISSEVPQNLSASRPQDRQFILSSKKLLLSDSGFYLCAGSPRGVGSYEQYFGPGTRLTVT.